The next 25 T cell receptor beta chains were all read from a single sample in a study of cytomegalovirus exposure and HLA in healthy donors. The PCR used 60 Vbeta and 13 Jbeta primers. Assay used: immunoSEQ multiplex PCR; TCRdb lists only in-frame clones, some missing. The sample has 150,000 to 200,000 clones, approximately 79% seen once; the top ten hold 11% to 15%. Source material: PBMCs. Receptors were obtained from a middle-aged man in good health and CMV-seropositive.

The gene calls are TRBV4-2 and TRBJ2-7; D is perhaps TRBD1 (6 bases). Trimming left V 0 bases short and J 3 bases short, with 9 bases between. This CDR3 contains 14 residues. Germline loops: CDR1 LGHNA, CDR2 YNFKEQ. As DNA, the CDR3 is TGTGCCAGCAGCCAAGATAGACAGGACTACGAGCAGTACTTC. Its protein is CASSQDRQDYEQYF.

This clone occurred a few times. V and J are TRBV6-6 and TRBJ2-7, with D tentatively TRBD1 (5 bases). Trimming removed 6 bases from V and 2 bases from J, with 11 bases in between. Germline values: CDR1 MNHNY, CDR2 SVGAGI (reference sequence). The CDR3 sequence is 13 residues long. The CDR3 loop reads CASSQGQPYEQYF. Written as DNA, the CDR3 is TGTGCCAGCAGCCAAGGACAACCCTACGAGCAGTACTTC.

The J gene is TRBJ1-1, the V gene TRBV7-2, with 9 bases aligning to TRBD1. Germline V gives CDR1 SGHTA, CDR2 FQGNSA. Unmatched junction bases numbered 16, after V lost 3 bases and J lost 11 bases. This CDR3 is built from 16 residues. In nucleotides, the CDR3 is TGTGCCAGCAGCTTTCAGCTGGGACAGGGAAGATTTGGGGCTTTCTTT. It codes for CASSFQLGQGRFGAFF.

The rearrangement joins TRBV25-1 to TRBJ2-5; no reliable D call. CDR3 size: 12 residues. The V end was cut by 5 bases, the J end by 3 bases, with 7 bases between. Germline V lookup: CDR1 MGHDK, CDR2 SYGVNS. The CDR3 sequence: CASSLRKETQYF. Here the CDR3 DNA reads TGTGCCAGCAGTCTGCGGAAAGAGACCCAGTACTTC. Drawing the rest from reference TRBV25-1 and TRBJ2-5, the complete variable domain is EADIYQTPRYLVIGTGKKITLECSQTMGHDKMYWYQQDPGMELHLIHYSYGVNSTEKGDLSSESTVSRIRTEHFPLTLESARPSHTSQYLCASSLRKETQYFGPGTRLLVL.

This chain uses TRBV6-1 with TRBJ2-1; TRBD2 might be the D (6 bases). V was pared by 11 bases and J by 1 base, with 18 bases between. The CDR3 covers 15 residues. The germline gives CDR1 MNHNS, CDR2 SASEGT. The CDR3 DNA reads as TGTGCCGCTCGTACTACTAGCTCATCCTACAATGAGCAGTTCTTC. This translates into CAARTTSSSYNEQFF.

A few counts support this clone. CDR3 bases: TGTGCCAGCAGTCCCTACACGGGAGAGACCCAGTACTTC. This codes for CASSPYTGETQYF. J is TRBJ2-5 and V is TRBV28; no reliable D call. The CDR3 contains 13 residues. CDR1 is MDHEN, CDR2 SYDVKM, per germline. Trimming pared 5 bases from V and 4 bases from J, leaving 11 bases between.

V usage is TRBV5-1 and J usage is TRBJ2-5; D is possibly TRBD1 (6 bases). Germline CDR1 is SGHRS and CDR2 is YFSETQ. The CDR3 spans 14 residues. Between the trimmed V and J ends, which lost 5 bases and 5 bases, there was a span of 16 bases. DNA for the CDR3: TGCGCCAGCAGGACCACTACAGGGATCGAGACCCAGTACTTC. Its protein is CASRTTTGIETQYF.

This clone was seen more than once but under ten times. The chain joins TRBV27 to TRBJ2-3; 7 bases are shared with TRBD2. Losses at the gene ends were 5 bases for V and 4 bases for J; bases not matched to a gene: 9. The CDR3 covers 15 residues. Germline-derived CDR1 and CDR2 are MNHEY and SMNVEV (reference sequence). The CDR3: CASSPLGGRADTQYF. DNA for the CDR3: TGTGCCAGCAGTCCCCTGGGGGGGAGGGCAGATACGCAGTATTTT.

This sequence joins TRBV6-1 and TRBJ1-1, with 7 nucleotides matching TRBD1. Germline CDR1 and CDR2: MNHNS and SASEGT. The J segment lost 5 bases and the V segment lost 5 bases, leaving 5 bases of the junction unmatched. CDR3 length: 13 amino acids. This chain's CDR3 is CASSLQGYTEAFF. The DNA for the CDR3 is TGTGCCAGCAGTTTACAGGGGTATACTGAAGCTTTCTTT.

The chain combines TRBV29-1 with TRBJ2-3; D perhaps matches TRBD1 (6 bases). Between the trimmed V and J ends, which lost 6 bases and 4 bases, there was a span of 17 bases. Per germline, CDR1 SQVTM and CDR2 ANQGSEA. The CDR3 sequence is 14 residues long. The CDR3 is CSVVGGPEPDTQYF. The CDR3 bases are TGCAGCGTAGTAGGGGGACCTGAGCCAGATACGCAGTATTTT.

The V and J genes are TRBV7-6 and TRBJ1-4; TRBD1 is a possible D gene (5 bases). Germline loops: CDR1 SGHVS, CDR2 FNYEAQ. The CDR3 contains 16 residues. The V and J ends lost 2 bases and 2 bases respectively, with 12 bases between them. Here the CDR3 DNA reads TGTGCCAGCAGCTTATCGTTTGGGGGGACTAATGAAAAACTGTTTTTT. Translation: CASSLSFGGTNEKLFF.

The CDR3 loop reads CASSLDRRETQYF. The CDR3 bases are TGTGCCAGCAGCTTGGACAGAAGAGAGACCCAGTACTTC. V usage is TRBV5-4 and J usage is TRBJ2-5; D is undetermined. The germline CDR1 and CDR2 sequences are SGHNT and YYREEE (reference sequence). The V end lost 0 bases, the J end lost 4 bases, and 7 bases lay between the germline ends. The CDR3 contains 13 residues.

The rearrangement joins TRBV27 to TRBJ2-3, with TRBD1 matching 7 bases. The V segment lost 3 bases and the J segment 5 bases; nucleotides outside the gene matches: 5. Germline values: CDR1 MNHEY, CDR2 SMNVEV (reference sequence). CDR3 size: 14 residues. CDR3 DNA sequence: TGTGCCAGCAGTTTTGAGACAGGGCAAGATACGCAGTATTTT. Amino acid sequence: CASSFETGQDTQYF.

The gene calls are TRBV6-5 and TRBJ2-7; a possible D gene is TRBD1 (5 bases). Trimming cost V 6 bases and J 2 bases, with 8 bases left between them. Germline V CDR1 and CDR2: MNHEY, SVGAGI. CDR3 size: 12 residues. The CDR3 is CASSQQAYEQYV. The CDR3 bases are TGTGCCAGCAGCCAACAGGCCTACGAGCAGTACGTC.

J is TRBJ1-1 and V is TRBV19; D call uncertain. Germline CDR1 LNHDA, CDR2 SQIVND (reference sequence). The CDR3 extends over 15 amino acids. Trimming shortened V by 7 bases and J by 4 bases, and 19 bases separated the two germline ends. The CDR3 loop reads CASTTGSSSLTEAFF. The CDR3 coding sequence is TGTGCCAGTACAACGGGATCCTCTTCACTCACTGAAGCTTTCTTT. Full variable domain (missing parts from reference TRBV19 and TRBJ1-1): DGGITQSPKYLFRKEGQNVTLSCEQNLNHDAMYWYRQDPGQGLRLIYYSQIVNDFQKGDIAEGYSVSREKKESFPLTVTSAQKNPTAFYLCASTTGSSSLTEAFFGQGTRLTVV.

This clone came up a few times. J is TRBJ2-2 and V is TRBV6-1, with 8 bases lining up with TRBD1. Germline lookup yields CDR1 MNHNS and CDR2 SASEGT. J gave up 6 bases and V 0 bases, and 9 bases lay outside the gene matches. This CDR3 comprises 17 residues. The CDR3 coding sequence is TGTGCCAGCAGTGAAGCGGTAATCCAGGGGGCGGCCGGGGAGCTGTTTTTT. Amino acid sequence: CASSEAVIQGAAGELFF.

This chain connects TRBV4-1 to TRBJ1-5; D possibly corresponds to TRBD1 (6 bases). Germline V gene sequence: CDR1 MGHRA, CDR2 YSYEKL. The V end lost 1 base, the J end lost 0 bases, and 16 bases lay between the germline ends. The CDR3 has 18 amino acids. The CDR3 nucleotides are TGCGCCAGCAGCCAAGCTCAACAGGGAGTTTTTAGCAATCAGCCCCAGCATTTT. It translates to CASSQAQQGVFSNQPQHF.

The V call is TRBV5-6, the J call TRBJ1-5; perhaps TRBD1 as D (5 bases). Between the trimmed V and J ends, which lost 4 bases and 0 bases, there was a span of 17 bases. Germline V lookup: CDR1 SGHDT, CDR2 YYEEEE. The CDR3 covers 17 residues. CDR3 nucleotides: TGTGCCAGCAGCAGCATGGTCAGGGAATATAGCAATCAGCCCCAGCATTTT. Amino acids: CASSSMVREYSNQPQHF. Combining the CDR3 with reference TRBV5-6 and TRBJ1-5 gives the whole variable domain DAGVTQSPTHLIKTRGQQVTLRCSPKSGHDTVSWYQQALGQGPQFIFQYYEEEERQRGNFPDRFSGHQFPNYSSELNVNALLLGDSALYLCASSSMVREYSNQPQHFGDGTRLSIL.

This clone has only a few counts. The V and J genes are TRBV7-6 and TRBJ2-6; 9 bases are a match to TRBD1. V was pared by 5 bases and J by 4 bases, with 6 bases of the junction left unmatched. The germline V gene encodes CDR1 SGHVS and CDR2 FNYEAQ. CDR3 size: 16 residues. The CDR3 spells CASSLGQGRGANVLTF. The CDR3 DNA reads TGTGCCAGCAGCCTCGGACAGGGGCGGGGGGCCAACGTCCTGACTTTC.

This rearrangement joins TRBV29-1 to TRBJ2-5; 8 positions match TRBD1. The CDR3 has 13 residues. Per the germline V gene, CDR1 is SQVTM and CDR2 is ANQGSEA. V lost 8 bases and J lost 4; bases outside the gene matches: 9. The CDR3 DNA reads as TGCAGCTCACTACCAGACAGGGGAGAGACCCAGTACTTC. Encoded protein: CSSLPDRGETQYF.

This clone has a single count. The chain has TRBV6-1 and TRBJ2-4; 9 nucleotides agree with TRBD1. The CDR3 is made up of 14 amino acids. V lost 4 bases to trimming and J lost 8 bases; unmatched junction nucleotides: 6. Germline loops: CDR1 MNHNS, CDR2 SASEGT. CDR3 residues: CASSGGQGWYIQYF. The DNA of the CDR3 is TGTGCCAGCAGTGGAGGACAGGGGTGGTACATTCAGTACTTC.

The chain recombines TRBV2 with TRBJ1-2; D not resolved. V was clipped by 6 bases and J by 0 bases, with 17 bases between them. From germline, CDR1 is SNHLY and CDR2 FYNNEI. CDR3 size: 16 residues. Written as DNA, the CDR3 is TGTGCCAGCAGCACTCAGGCCCTTCGAGCTAACTATGGCTACACCTTC. It is translated as CASSTQALRANYGYTF.

This clone was counted a few times. The V gene is TRBV11-2, the J gene TRBJ1-1; D is perhaps TRBD1 (5 bases). Trimming pared 1 base from V and 0 bases from J, leaving 6 bases between. Germline lookup yields CDR1 SGHAT and CDR2 FQNNGV. The CDR3 extends over 14 amino acids. The CDR3 spells CASSLGGMNTEAFF. Written as DNA, the CDR3 is TGTGCCAGCAGCTTAGGGGGCATGAACACTGAAGCTTTCTTT.

The CDR3 region is CAISESQGNGYTF. In nucleotides, the CDR3 is TGTGCCATCAGTGAATCCCAGGGTAATGGCTACACCTTC. The genes are TRBV10-3 and TRBJ1-2; TRBD1 is a possible D gene (5 bases). Deletions cut 3 bases from V and 6 bases from J, with 11 bases between. From germline, CDR1 is ENHRY and CDR2 SYGVKD. The CDR3 length is 13 residues.

V usage is TRBV5-1 and J usage is TRBJ2-7; TRBD1 might be the D (5 bases). This CDR3 has 14 amino acids. The germline V gene has CDR1 SGHRS and CDR2 YFSETQ. Trimming removed 3 bases at V and 0 bases at J, with 10 bases between. CDR3 loop: CASSYDSGSYEQYF. DNA for the CDR3: TGCGCCAGCAGCTACGACAGTGGCTCCTACGAGCAGTACTTC.